The sample holds many counts of the clone carrying this TCR beta chain. Its antigen is unknown. The sample is drawn from a study of identical twins. Study results and caveats: Invariant populations such as MAIT and iNKT cells could partly muddle zero-insertion analyses.

One entry per CDR3 protein results from TCRdb running MiXCR on the 5' RACE reads. This sample yields around 230,000 distinct CDR3 sequences, of which approximately 5.9% are seen a single time; about 15% belongs to the top ten. Germline V gene data show CDR1 as SEHNR and CDR2 as FQNEAQ (reference sequence). V lost 5 bases and J lost 4, with 18 bases in between. This CDR3 spans 16 amino acids. In addition, the sample was reused for a study of T cells expressing NK-cell markers.

This sequence joins TRBV7-9 and TRBJ1-3; D remains ambiguous. The receptor was derived from a woman aged 18-35 years in good health. Source material: CD8+ T cells sorted from blood. The CDR3 protein is CASSPTESPGGNTIYF. CDR3 in DNA: TGTGCCAGCAGCCCCACCGAGTCCCCGGGCGGAAACACCATATATTTT.